This T cell receptor beta chain is drawn from a study of T cell changes during pregnancy in multiple sclerosis. Sequenced by immunoSEQ multiplex PCR; TCRdb stores in-frame clones only, minus some. The sample shows 30,000 or so clones, 89% of them seen only once. Comments on this clone: It is unclear where the CDR3 begins or ends on the DNA, so no DNA is shown, and the CDR3 is as TCRdb lists it.

The sequenced sample was CD8+ T cells from peripheral blood mononuclear cells, obtained in the second trimester of pregnancy. The origin of this receptor is a female donor with multiple sclerosis, enrolled in a pregnancy study.

The CDR3 here is CASSFARGNTEAFF. The J gene is TRBJ1-1, the V gene TRBV12-1. TRBV12-1 is a recognized pseudogene. Ends included, the CDR3 has 14 residues.